In its sample, the clone carrying this T cell receptor (beta chain) was seen a few times. The entry originates in a study of T cell repertoires in cytomegalovirus infection. TCRdb independently ran MiXCR on the reads; one entry per CDR3 protein. The sample has about 150,000 distinct CDR3 sequences, around 22% seen once; the top ten hold about a tenth. This CDR3 has 16 residues. Trimming took 7 bases from V and 5 from J, leaving 23 bases between them. Sequenced: PBMCs. The V gene is TRBV12-3 or TRBV12-4, the J gene TRBJ1-1; D call uncertain. The receptor comes from a human donor in good health (CMV status not recorded). Some clones in this sample may be carry-over from other donors' samples. The CDR3 DNA reads as TGTGCCAGCACCCCCGCGGACGGGTGGAGTAGAACTGAAGCTTTCTTT. This sequence encodes CASTPADGWSRTEAFF.